The 12 T cell receptor beta chains presented below share a single source sample, sequenced in a study of blood T cell repertoires in COVID-19. Some clones are missing from TCRdb's copy, which holds only in-frame ones; the method was immunoSEQ multiplex PCR. The top ten clones hold 2.5% of a sample with around 120,000 clones, around 79% of them seen once. The material sequenced was peripheral blood. These receptors came from a man aged 45-65 years with acute or convalescent COVID-19.

The chain uses TRBV6-2 or TRBV6-3 and TRBJ2-1; TRBD2 agrees at 7 bases. The V gene's germline CDR1 is MNHEY and CDR2 SVGEGT. The junction had 10 bases not matched to a gene; V was cut back by 4 bases and J by 4 bases. The CDR3 covers 16 residues. DNA of the CDR3: TGTGCCAGCAGTTTCATGGGGCTAGCGGTATACAATGAGCAGTTCTTC. It yields the protein CASSFMGLAVYNEQFF.

J is TRBJ1-2 and V is TRBV14; 8 positions match TRBD1. CDR1 is SGHDN, CDR2 FVKESK, per germline. The CDR3 has 15 amino acids. V dropped 2 bases and J dropped 2; count of bases not matched to a gene: 4. In nucleotides, the CDR3 is TGTGCCAGCAGCCAATGGACAGGGTGGAACTATGGCTACACCTTC. Residues: CASSQWTGWNYGYTF.

The chain is built from TRBV20-1 and TRBJ2-7; 10 nucleotides align to TRBD2. Germline CDR1 reads DFQATT; CDR2 reads SNEGSKA (reference sequence). Trimming cost V 3 bases and J 5 bases; bases outside gene matches: 10. The CDR3 is 15 residues long. CDR3 DNA sequence: TGCAGTGCTAGTGCTAGCGGGAGACCCTACCACGAGCAGTACTTC. Translating gives CSASASGRPYHEQYF.

This chain links TRBV11-2 with TRBJ2-5; TRBD2 matches 10 bases. V gave up 5 bases and J gave up 4 bases; unmatched junction bases: 10. Germline V CDR1 and CDR2: SGHAT, FQNNGV. This CDR3 region has 16 residues. The CDR3 is CASSIPHSGGLETQYF. The CDR3, as DNA: TGTGCCAGCAGCATACCCCATAGCGGGGGGCTAGAGACCCAGTACTTC.

The chain joins TRBV5-1 to TRBJ2-7, with D maybe TRBD1 (5 bases). The CDR3 has 14 residues. The germline gives CDR1 SGHRS, CDR2 YFSETQ. V lost 0 bases and J lost 1, with 8 bases in between. The CDR3, as DNA: TGCGCCAGCAGCTTGGCCAGGGCGTCCTACGAGCAGTACTTC. Protein: CASSLARASYEQYF.

This chain uses TRBV11-2 with TRBJ2-4, with TRBD2 matching over 12 bases. Germline values: CDR1 SGHAT, CDR2 FQNNGV. This CDR3 spans 16 amino acids. Losses at the gene ends were 1 base for V and 7 bases for J; bases not matched to a gene: 5. This CDR3 reads CASSLGLAGGQNIQYF. The CDR3, as DNA: TGTGCCAGCAGCTTAGGGCTAGCGGGGGGGCAGAACATTCAGTACTTC. The whole variable domain, filled in from reference TRBV11-2 and TRBJ2-4, reads EAGVAQSPRYKIIEKRQSVAFWCNPISGHATLYWYQQILGQGPKLLIQFQNNGVVDDSQLPKDRFSAERLKGVDSTLKIQPAKLEDSAVYLCASSLGLAGGQNIQYFGAGTRLSVL.

This rearrangement joins TRBV14 to TRBJ2-7, with no clear D. The germline V gene encodes CDR1 SGHDN and CDR2 FVKESK. The CDR3 totals 15 residues. Trimming left V 1 base short and J 6 bases short, with 16 bases between. The CDR3 sequence is CASSQVGARFGEQYF. In nucleotides, the CDR3 is TGTGCCAGCAGCCAAGTAGGAGCACGGTTCGGCGAGCAGTACTTC.

The rearrangement uses TRBV19 and TRBJ2-3, with TRBD2 matching over 11 bases. J lost 5 bases, V lost 5 bases, and 9 bases had no gene match. Germline V gene data show CDR1 as LNHDA and CDR2 as SQIVND (reference sequence). The CDR3 is 16 residues long. The CDR3 is CASSDRLAGRGDTQYF. In nucleotides, the CDR3 is TGTGCCAGTAGTGATAGACTAGCGGGGAGGGGAGATACGCAGTATTTT. The full variable domain, completed using reference TRBV19 and TRBJ2-3, is DGGITQSPKYLFRKEGQNVTLSCEQNLNHDAMYWYRQDPGQGLRLIYYSQIVNDFQKGDIAEGYSVSREKKESFPLTVTSAQKNPTAFYLCASSDRLAGRGDTQYFGPGTRLTVL.

The chain has TRBV5-4 and TRBJ2-2; 7 nucleotides agree with TRBD2. Germline-derived CDR1 and CDR2 are SGHNT and YYREEE (reference sequence). CDR3 length: 15 residues. Trimming at V came to 2 bases and at J to 2 bases, leaving 3 bases not matched to a gene. CDR3 sequence: CASSLRGGNTGELFF. As DNA, the CDR3 is TGTGCCAGCAGCTTACGCGGGGGAAACACCGGGGAGCTGTTTTTT.

The V and J genes are TRBV30 and TRBJ1-2, with D perhaps matching TRBD1 (5 bases). V lost 4 bases to trimming and J lost 3 bases, with 15 bases between them. The CDR3 is made up of 14 amino acids. The germline V gene encodes CDR1 GTSNPN and CDR2 SVGIG (reference sequence). The CDR3 loop reads CAWKGGGSHYGYTF. The DNA of the CDR3 is TGTGCCTGGAAGGGTGGGGGGTCACACTATGGCTACACCTTC. The full variable domain, rest sourced from reference TRBV30 and TRBJ1-2, is SQTIHQWPATLVQPVGSPLSLECTVEGTSNPNLYWYRQAAGRGLQLLFYSVGIGQISSEVPQNLSASRPQDRQFILSSKKLLLSDSGFYLCAWKGGGSHYGYTFGSGTRLTVV.

The chain links TRBV6-6 to TRBJ1-6; D is unresolved. Trimming stripped 2 bases from V and 8 bases from J, with 7 bases between. Germline V lookup: CDR1 MNHNY, CDR2 SVGAGI (reference sequence). This CDR3 comprises 13 residues. The CDR3 DNA reads as TGTGCCAGCAGTTACAGGAGGGATTCACCCCTCCACTTT. Encoded protein: CASSYRRDSPLHF.

The chain has TRBV5-1 and TRBJ2-4, with 12 bases matching TRBD1. Trimming took 3 bases from V and 1 from J; bases not matched to a gene: 11. CDR1 SGHRS and CDR2 YFSETQ come from the germline V gene. CDR3 length: 19 residues. The CDR3 region is CASSSLTGTGGLAKNIQYF. The CDR3 region has the DNA TGCGCCAGCAGCTCCCTCACCGGGACAGGGGGCCTGGCCAAAAACATTCAGTACTTC.